These 3 T cell receptor beta chains came from one sample sequenced in a study of T cells in Graves' hyperthyroidism and ophthalmopathy. Amplification yielded TCR beta CDR3 regions, with RNA transcripts as the source. The HTBI primer set was used in a first-round RT-PCR of the TCR CDR3. TCRdb ran MiXCR on the multiplex PCR reads and lists one entry per CDR3 protein. The table lists a few hundred thousand distinct CDR3 sequences, 14% to 15% of them singletons. The sample consisted of blood. The receptors were gathered from a woman under 40 with Graves' hyperthyroidism.

In its sample, this clonotype was seen a few times. The V call is TRBV20-1, the J call TRBJ2-7, with 8 bases lining up with TRBD2. The CDR3 is 13 amino acids. After removal of 2 bases from V and 7 bases from J, the junction contained 7 bases not matched to a gene. Per the germline V gene, CDR1 is DFQATT and CDR2 is SNEGSKA (reference sequence). CDR3: CSARQTSAGEQYF. DNA for the CDR3: TGCAGTGCTAGACAGACTAGCGCGGGAGAGCAGTACTTC.

This clonotype was detected many times. CDR3 in amino acids: CASSQEVNSQYF. The CDR3 DNA is TGTGCCAGCAGCCAAGAGGTAAATTCGCAGTATTTT. The rearrangement links TRBV3-1 to TRBJ2-3; D unresolved. The CDR3 has 12 amino acids. From germline, CDR1 is LGHDT and CDR2 YNNKEL (reference sequence). The ends were cut back, 0 bases at V and 10 bases at J, with 8 bases in the middle.

The chain links TRBV7-9 to TRBJ1-3, with D unresolved. The length of the CDR3 is 14 residues. The V and J ends lost 1 base and 0 bases respectively, with 4 bases between them. Germline V gene sequence: CDR1 SEHNR, CDR2 FQNEAQ (reference sequence). CDR3 sequence: CASSLGDSGNTIYF. The CDR3 DNA is TGTGCCAGCAGCTTAGGGGACTCTGGAAACACCATATATTTT.